The text below deals with one T cell receptor beta chain. CDR3 length: 12 amino acids. V dropped 4 bases and J dropped 6 bases, with 8 bases sitting between them. Germline CDR1 is SGHTA and CDR2 is FQGTGA. The source of the sample is a study of blood T cell repertoires in COVID-19. On the study more broadly: There were acute and convalescent COVID-19 samples, and they came from the United States, Italy and Spain.

In the study's own analysis: Amplification from reference gene primers served as the basis for estimated nucleated cell counts. TCRdb's copy holds only in-frame clones and misses some; the assay was immunoSEQ multiplex PCR. That table furnishes V, J and clone size, whereas the DNA furnished D and trimming. The sample consists of around 93,000 clones, roughly 88% of them appearing once. The rearrangement links TRBV7-3 to TRBJ2-3, with D possibly TRBD1 on 5 matching bases. The sequence came from an elderly man with acute or convalescent COVID-19. The sequencing input was peripheral blood. CDR3 region: CASSSPGDTQYF. The CDR3 DNA sequence: TGTGCCAGCAGCTCCCCAGGGGATACGCAGTATTTT.